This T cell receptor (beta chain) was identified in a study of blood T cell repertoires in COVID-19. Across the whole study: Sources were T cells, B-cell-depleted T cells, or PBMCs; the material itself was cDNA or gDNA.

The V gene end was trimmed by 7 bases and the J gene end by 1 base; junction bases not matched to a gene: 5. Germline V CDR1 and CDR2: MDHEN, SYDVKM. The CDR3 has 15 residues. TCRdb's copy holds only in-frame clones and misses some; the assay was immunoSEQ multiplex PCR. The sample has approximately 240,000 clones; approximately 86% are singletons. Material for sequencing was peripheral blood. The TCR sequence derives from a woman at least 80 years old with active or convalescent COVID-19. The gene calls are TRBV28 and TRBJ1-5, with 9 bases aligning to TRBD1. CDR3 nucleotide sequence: TGTGCCAGCAAAGCGACAGGGGGAAGCAATCAGCCCCAGCATTTT. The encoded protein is CASKATGGSNQPQHF.